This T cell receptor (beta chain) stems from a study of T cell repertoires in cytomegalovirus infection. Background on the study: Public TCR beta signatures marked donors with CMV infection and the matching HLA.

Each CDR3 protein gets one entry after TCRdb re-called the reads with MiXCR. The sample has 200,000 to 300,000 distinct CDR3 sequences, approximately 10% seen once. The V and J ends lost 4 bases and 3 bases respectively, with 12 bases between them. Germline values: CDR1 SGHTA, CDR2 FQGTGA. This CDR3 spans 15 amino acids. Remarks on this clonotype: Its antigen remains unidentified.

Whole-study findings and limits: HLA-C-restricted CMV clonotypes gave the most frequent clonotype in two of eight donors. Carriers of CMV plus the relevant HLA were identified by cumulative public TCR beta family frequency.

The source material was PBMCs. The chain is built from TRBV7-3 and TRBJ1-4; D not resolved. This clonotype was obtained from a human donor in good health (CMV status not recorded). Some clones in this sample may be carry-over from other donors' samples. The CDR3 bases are TGTGCCAGCAGCTATGTCGGAGACTCTAATGAAAAACTGTTTTTT. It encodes CASSYVGDSNEKLFF.